The 8 T cell receptor beta chains listed next were all sequenced from one sample in a study of blood T cell repertoires in COVID-19. Using immunoSEQ multiplex PCR, the repertoire was profiled, and TCRdb retains in-frame clones only, with some absent. Of about 210,000 clones listed, about four fifths are singletons. The sequencing sample was made of peripheral blood. These receptors originate from a woman aged 40 to 50 with acute or convalescent COVID-19.

V and J are TRBV27 and TRBJ2-3; 8 bases match TRBD2. CDR3 length: 15 amino acids. Germline loops: CDR1 MNHEY, CDR2 SMNVEV (reference sequence). J gave up 6 bases and V 0 bases, and 5 bases lay outside the gene matches. The CDR3 DNA reads TGTGCCAGCAGTTTATCGACGGGGGGGCCGGATACGCAGTATTTT. Translation gives CASSLSTGGPDTQYF.

In this sample, this clone turned up a few times. The chain uses TRBV5-6 and TRBJ2-5; 8 bases line up with TRBD2. The CDR3 covers 16 residues. Unmatched junction bases numbered 6, after V lost 1 base and J lost 1 base. The V gene's germline CDR1 is SGHDT and CDR2 YYEEEE. The CDR3 DNA reads TGTGCCAGCAGCTTGTCGGGAGGGTGGAGCCAAGAGACCCAGTACTTC. It yields the protein CASSLSGGWSQETQYF.

The chain joins TRBV2 to TRBJ1-5; D is perhaps TRBD1 (5 bases). The ends were cut back, 5 bases at V and 0 bases at J, with 11 bases in the middle. The germline CDR1 and CDR2 sequences are SNHLY and FYNNEI. This CDR3 region has 15 residues. The CDR3 sequence is CASSTTENSNQPQHF. For the CDR3, the DNA is TGTGCCAGCAGTACGACAGAGAATAGCAATCAGCCCCAGCATTTT.

The chain couples TRBV4-3 to TRBJ2-3; 7 nucleotides align to TRBD2. The germline gives CDR1 LGHNA, CDR2 YSLEER. V lost 1 base and J lost 4; bases outside the gene matches: 5. The CDR3 is made up of 15 amino acids. CDR3 region: CASSQVGAGADTQYF. The CDR3 nucleotides read TGCGCCAGCAGCCAAGTAGGGGCGGGAGCAGATACGCAGTATTTT.

In its sample, this clone was seen a few times. The chain recombines TRBV12-3 or TRBV12-4 with TRBJ2-1; D possibly corresponds to TRBD2 (5 bases). The CDR3 runs 13 residues. Trimming removed 6 bases from V and 6 bases from J, with 12 bases in between. CDR3 sequence: CASRYGISNEQFF. The DNA of the CDR3 is TGTGCCAGCAGATACGGGATCAGCAATGAGCAGTTCTTC.

This clone was detected many times. The rearrangement links TRBV7-9 to TRBJ1-5, with 7 bases matching TRBD1. The CDR3 is made up of 13 amino acids. The V segment lost 5 bases and the J segment 5 bases; nucleotides outside the gene matches: 3. CDR1 is SEHNR, CDR2 FQNEAQ, per germline (reference sequence). This CDR3 reads CASSPQGDQPQHF. The CDR3 DNA follows: TGTGCCAGCAGCCCGCAGGGGGATCAGCCCCAGCATTTT.

The V gene is TRBV7-6, the J gene TRBJ1-4; TRBD1 agrees at 8 bases. The CDR3 is 19 amino acids. Per germline, CDR1 SGHVS and CDR2 FNYEAQ. The V and J ends lost 5 bases and 3 bases, in that order; junction bases with no gene match: 17. The CDR3 loop is CASSQDATGDVLANEKLFF. The CDR3, as DNA: TGTGCCAGCAGCCAAGACGCGACAGGGGATGTGTTGGCTAATGAAAAACTGTTTTTT.

V usage is TRBV29-1 and J usage is TRBJ2-5; 11 nucleotides match TRBD2. CDR1 and CDR2 from the germline V gene are SQVTM and ANQGSEA. Losses at the gene ends were 7 bases for V and 4 bases for J; bases not matched to a gene: 14. The CDR3 extends over 16 amino acids. Here the CDR3 DNA reads TGCAGCGCCGCGGGGATTAGCGGGAGGGCCACAGAGACCCAGTACTTC. Its protein product is CSAAGISGRATETQYF.